This is a list of T cell receptor beta chains from one sample in a study of CD8 T cells in Susac syndrome. MiXCR, applied by TCRdb to the immunoSEQ multiplex PCR reads, yields one record per CDR3 protein. The sample comprises some 130,000 distinct CDR3 sequences, roughly 94% of which are singletons, and about 0.18% rests with the top ten. What was sequenced was CD8+ T cells from PBMCs. Receptor source: a human donor with Susac syndrome. Both conserved end residues are part of each CDR3. D genes are given only for firm matches.

d_call j_call v_call cdr3_nt cdr3_aa
TRBD2 TRBJ2-7 TRBV10-3 TGTGCCACCGAGGGACTAGCGGGAGCCTCCTACGAGCAGTACTTC CATEGLAGASYEQYF
TRBD2 TRBJ2-1 TRBV28 TGTGCCAGCAGGCCCCCGGGGGGCAATGAGCAGTTCTTC CASRPPGGNEQFF
- TRBJ2-1 TRBV7-6 TGTGCCAGCAGCCAGGACAGACACAATGAGCAGTTCTTC CASSQDRHNEQFF
- TRBJ2-1 TRBV2 TGTGCCAGCAGTGTCAGACCGGGACACCAAGAGGATGAGCAGTTCTTC CASSVRPGHQEDEQFF
TRBD1 TRBJ1-1 TRBV28 TGTGCCAGCAGTACAGGGGCCTACACTGAAGCTTTCTTT CASSTGAYTEAFF
TRBD2 TRBJ2-6 TRBV20-1 TGCAGTGCGGGGGGACTAGCGGGAGACCCTGGGGCCAACGTCCTGACTTTC CSAGGLAGDPGANVLTF
- TRBJ1-1 TRBV5-1 TGCGCCAGCAGCTTGGACAGGGTACCCGAAGCTTTCTTT CASSLDRVPEAFF
- TRBJ2-3 TRBV6-6 TGTGCCAGCAGTTACTCCTCGGGGGTTTACACAGATACGCAGTATTTT CASSYSSGVYTDTQYF
- TRBJ2-1 TRBV20-1 TGCAGTGCTAGAGACATAGATTTCGATGAGCAGTTCTTC CSARDIDFDEQFF
TRBD1 TRBJ2-1 TRBV29-1 TGCAGCGTTGAGGCCGGGACAGGGTCCTACAATGAGCAGTTCTTC CSVEAGTGSYNEQFF
- TRBJ2-5 TRBV24-1 TGTGCCACCAGTGCAGTCAGCTCTCAAGAGACCCAGTACTTC CATSAVSSQETQYF
TRBD2 TRBJ2-7 TRBV7-6 TGTGCCAGCAGCTTAGAACTAGCGGCCCCCTACGAGCAGTACTTC CASSLELAAPYEQYF
TRBD2 TRBJ2-2 TRBV7-3 TGTGCCAGCAGCCCTATATCCCCTCGCGGGAGGAACACCGGGGAGCTGTTTTTT CASSPISPRGRNTGELFF
- TRBJ2-3 TRBV7-9 TGTGCCAGCAGCCCAGATCCTTCCACAGATACGCAGTATTTT CASSPDPSTDTQYF
- TRBJ2-7 TRBV20-1 TGCAGTGCTAGAGATCCGGTCAGCTCCTACGAGCAGTACTTC CSARDPVSSYEQYF
- TRBJ2-5 TRBV7-6 TGTGCCAGCAGCCCCGTGGAGGGGAAAGAGACCCAGTACTTC CASSPVEGKETQYF
TRBD2 TRBJ2-5 TRBV3-1 TGTGGAACTAGCGGGGGCCAAGAGACCCAGTACTTC CGTSGGQETQYF
TRBD2 TRBJ2-1 TRBV30 TGTGCCTGGTTCGGGACTAGTTTTGATGAGCAGTTCTTC CAWFGTSFDEQFF
TRBD1 TRBJ2-7 TRBV7-2 TGTGCCAGCAGCTTAGGGGACAGGGGGCTCTACGAGCAGTACTTC CASSLGDRGLYEQYF
- TRBJ2-5 TRBV5-1 TGCGCCAGCAGCGGGGGCCTAGAGACCCAGTACTTC CASSGGLETQYF
- TRBJ2-7 TRBV12-3/TRBV12-4 TGTGCCAGCAGTATTCCGGGGCCGAGCTCCTACGAGCAGTACTTC CASSIPGPSSYEQYF
- TRBJ1-1 TRBV5-1 TGCGCCAGCAGCTTTAGTCCGGGGACTCATTCGGCTGAAGCTTTCTTT CASSFSPGTHSAEAFF
TRBD2 TRBJ2-5 TRBV5-1 TGCGCCAGCAGCTTGTATGCGGGAGGGATGGCGGAGACCCAGTACTTC CASSLYAGGMAETQYF